Presented here are 9 T cell receptor beta chains from one specimen sequenced in a study of blood T cell repertoires in COVID-19 (dated by TCRdb to the early 2020s). Libraries were constructed by the immunoSEQ multiplex PCR assay. The immuneACCESS repertoire file appears here via TCRdb, limited to in-frame rearrangements. These files lack a portion of the clones; in checked studies, under half of the deficit traces to unresolved V genes, and the cause of the others is not known. The sample records 300,000 to 450,000 clones, more than 85% of which are singletons. Around 3% of the sample comes from the top ten. The sequencing sample was made of peripheral blood. These receptors all stem from a human donor in a cohort sampled during active COVID-19.

This clone was seen only once. The J gene is TRBJ1-5, the V gene TRBV27; D uncertain. Trimming removed 2 bases at V and 1 base at J, with 9 bases between. This CDR3 comprises 15 residues. Germline assignment: CDR1 MNHEY and CDR2 SMNVEV (reference sequence). Written as DNA, the CDR3 is TGTGCCAGCAGTTTAGCCGGACTGAGCAATCAGCCCCAGCATTTT. Its translation is CASSLAGLSNQPQHF.

The chain joins TRBV27 to TRBJ2-7; TRBD2 matches 7 bases. This CDR3 has 13 amino acids. The germline gives CDR1 MNHEY, CDR2 SMNVEV (reference sequence). V gave up 4 bases and J gave up 7 bases; unmatched junction bases: 7. The CDR3 is CASSSIFGGEQYF. CDR3 nucleotides: TGTGCCAGCAGTTCTATATTCGGGGGGGAGCAGTACTTC.

The rearrangement joins TRBV6-6 to TRBJ2-3, with D possibly TRBD2 on 5 matching bases. CDR3 size: 16 residues. With 0 bases removed from V and 2 bases from J, the gap between germline ends came to 12 bases. Germline V lookup: CDR1 MNHNY, CDR2 SVGAGI (reference sequence). The CDR3 bases are TGTGCCAGCAGTTACTCTTCGGGGTACCTCACAGATACGCAGTATTTT. The encoded protein is CASSYSSGYLTDTQYF.

This chain connects TRBV15 to TRBJ2-5; perhaps TRBD1 as D (5 bases). The CDR3 has 18 amino acids. CDR1 is LNHNV and CDR2 is YYDKDF in the germline V gene (reference sequence). V lost 2 bases and J 3 bases, leaving 22 bases between the germline ends. This CDR3 is CATSRHPRTPRQKETQYF. Written as DNA, the CDR3 is TGTGCCACCAGCAGACACCCCAGAACACCCCGACAGAAAGAGACCCAGTACTTC.

CDR3 in amino acids: CASKGAPGTEAFF. CDR3 coding DNA: TGTGCCTCGAAGGGGGCCCCTGGTACTGAAGCTTTCTTT. The V call is TRBV30, the J call TRBJ1-1; 7 nucleotides agree with TRBD1. The CDR3 totals 13 residues. The germline V gene has CDR1 GTSNPN and CDR2 SVGIG (reference sequence). V shed 7 bases, J shed 5 bases, and the junction held 10 bases outside the gene matches.

This sequence joins TRBV14 and TRBJ2-1; a possible D gene is TRBD2 (6 bases). The CDR3 is 15 amino acids. The germline gives CDR1 SGHDN, CDR2 FVKESK. Trimming removed 4 bases from V and 4 bases from J, with 14 bases in between. The CDR3 sequence is CASSPGGALYNEQFF. CDR3 in DNA: TGTGCCAGCAGCCCCGGAGGGGCACTTTACAATGAGCAGTTCTTC.

The rearrangement uses TRBV21-1 and TRBJ2-1; the DNA was not compared with TRBD1, the D call given in the table. TRBV21-1 is marked as a pseudogene. There are 18 residues in the CDR3. CDR3 in amino acids: CASSKGEGQVPFYNEQFF. The CDR3 DNA is TGTGCCAGCAGCAAAGGAGAGGGACAGGTTCCCTTCTACAATGAGCAGTTCTTC.

The gene calls are TRBV3-1 (or the pseudogene TRBV3-2) and TRBJ2-7; 7 nucleotides match TRBD2. Trimming removed 1 base from V and 4 bases from J; junction bases left unmatched: 7. The CDR3 totals 15 residues. Germline CDR1 and CDR2: LGHDT and YNNKEL (reference sequence). CDR3 DNA: TGTGCCAGCAGCCAAGGCGTAGCGGGTTTATACGAGCAGTACTTC. Translating gives CASSQGVAGLYEQYF.

The V call is TRBV6-5, the J call TRBJ1-1; D ambiguous. V lost 6 bases to trimming and J lost 8 bases, with 13 bases between them. This CDR3 has 12 amino acids. Germline-derived CDR1 and CDR2 are MNHEY and SVGAGI. The CDR3 nucleotides read TGTGCCAGCAGCTTCCGAAGCGGGGAAGCTTTCTTT. Residues: CASSFRSGEAFF.